The T cell receptor (beta chain) under discussion was sequenced for a study of CD8 T cells in Susac syndrome (dated by TCRdb to between 2018 and 2020). About the full investigation: The study used repertoire sequencing to test whether antigen drove CD8+ T cell activation and differentiation in Susac syndrome. The study compared CD8+ T cell repertoire clonality among 12 healthy donors, roughly 14 Susac syndrome patients and about 16 multiple sclerosis patients.

RNA was extracted using the RNeasy kit, and roughly 0.5 to 1 microgram was reverse transcribed with random hexamers. The immunoSEQ multiplex PCR assay, covering 54 Vbeta and 13 Jbeta segments, was used to amplify TCR beta CDR3 regions. PCR amplification bias was corrected by using a synthetic template baseline for primer optimization and computational correction. For the original study's pipeline: Reads were assigned to V, D and J genes according to IMGT and analyzed in immunoSEQ Analyzer, with only productive sequences retained. To calculate clonality, Shannon entropy was normalized by log2 of the number of productive unique sequences and then subtracted from one. For each patient and control, public and private clones were evaluated within the 100 most prevalent clones. Clones were defined as Susac-specific when absent from the healthy and MS cohorts, from fewer than 1,200 published viral clones and from other ImmuneACCESS disease sequences. The public sequencing data were trimmed at Q25 with fastp and processed into clonotypes with MiXCR by TCRdb, which kept only in-frame beta chains. Every CDR3 protein is listed once, alongside the most common genes and DNA of its rows. The V and J calls shown here were made by TCRdb, not taken from the authors' results. This sample lists fewer than 350,000 distinct CDR3 sequences; approximately 85% were detected once. Roughly 0.22% of the sample is taken by the ten largest.

High-throughput TCR beta sequencing profiled peripheral blood CD8+ and CD4+ T cells from healthy donors, Susac syndrome patients and multiple sclerosis patients. Multiple sclerosis controls were treatment-naive patients with stable or active relapsing-remitting disease fulfilling revised McDonald criteria. Bulk CD8+ and CD4+ T cells were purified magnetically by negative isolation, whereas CD8+ TEMRA cells were enriched by FACS. Blood was collected in EDTA tubes and processed within 24 hours, with PBMCs isolated through density gradient centrifugation. PBMCs intended for TCR sequencing were frozen in liquid nitrogen and were later thawed in a 37 degrees C water bath. A purity of at least 90% was achieved for sorted or isolated CD4+, CD8+ and CD8+ TEMRA cells. Broad study findings and their caveats: The TCR sequencing and HLA analysis was acknowledged to have included a relatively small number of individuals.

As for this clonotype: The specificity of this receptor is unknown. No base quality values were provided; no much bigger clone lies one nucleotide off.

For CDR1 and CDR2, the germline V gene lists MDHEN and SYDVKM. Unmatched junction bases come to 7, with V trimmed by 4 bases and J by 2 bases. Spanning cysteine to phenylalanine, the CDR3 consists of 16 amino acids. Only the CDR3 DNA stays, 48 bases, in frame from base 1. Sequenced material: CD8+ T cells from PBMCs. The V and J segments used are TRBV28 and TRBJ2-7; 11 bases in between match TRBD2. The sequence was collected from a human donor with multiple sclerosis. The CDR3 protein sequence reads: CASSSPSGRITYEQYF. The nucleotide sequence reads as follows: TGTGCCAGCAGTTCCCCTAGCGGGAGGATAACCTACGAGCAGTACTTC.